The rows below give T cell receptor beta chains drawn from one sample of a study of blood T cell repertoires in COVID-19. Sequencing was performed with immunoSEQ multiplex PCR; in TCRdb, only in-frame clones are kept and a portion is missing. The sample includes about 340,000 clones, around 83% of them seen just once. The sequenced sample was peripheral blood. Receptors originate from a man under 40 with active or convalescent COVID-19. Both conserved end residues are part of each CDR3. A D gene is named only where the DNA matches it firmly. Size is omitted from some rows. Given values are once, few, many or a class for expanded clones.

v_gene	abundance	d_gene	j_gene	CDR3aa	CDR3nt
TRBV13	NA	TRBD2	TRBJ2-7	CASSLAGGGRGEQYF	TGTGCCAGCAGCTTAGCGGGAGGTGGGAGAGGCGAGCAGTACTTC
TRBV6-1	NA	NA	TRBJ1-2	CASSQVPGPRDDGYTF	TGTGCCAGCAGTCAAGTCCCGGGCCCACGGGATGATGGCTACACCTTC
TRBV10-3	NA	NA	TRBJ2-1	CAISGSYSNEQFF	TGTGCCATCAGCGGATCGTACAGCAATGAGCAGTTCTTC
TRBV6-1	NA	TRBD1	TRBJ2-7	CASSEGGQGYEQYF	TGTGCCAGCAGTGAAGGGGGACAGGGCTACGAGCAGTACTTC
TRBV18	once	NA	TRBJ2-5	CASSPSGLQETQYF	TGTGCCAGCTCACCTAGCGGACTCCAAGAGACCCAGTACTTC
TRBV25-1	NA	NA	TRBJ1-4	CASSDQLLGEKLFF	TGTGCCAGCAGTGACCAACTTCTTGGTGAAAAACTGTTTTTT
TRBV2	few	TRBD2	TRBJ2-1	CASRAGLAEYNEQFF	TGTGCCAGCAGGGCTGGACTAGCGGAATACAATGAGCAGTTCTTC
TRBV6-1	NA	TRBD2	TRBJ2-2	CASSEAWAGGRGELFF	TGTGCCAGCAGTGAAGCTTGGGCGGGAGGGCGCGGGGAGCTGTTTTTT
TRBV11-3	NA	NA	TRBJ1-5	CASSLVRASPQHF	TGTGCCAGCAGCTTAGTGAGAGCCTCACCCCAGCATTTT
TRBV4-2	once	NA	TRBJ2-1	CASSQGLRGSSYNEQFF	TGTGCCAGCAGCCAAGGTTTACGGGGGAGCTCCTACAATGAGCAGTTCTTC
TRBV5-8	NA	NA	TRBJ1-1	CASSLIPQGYAEAFF	TGTGCCAGCAGCTTAATTCCCCAGGGGTACGCTGAAGCTTTCTTT
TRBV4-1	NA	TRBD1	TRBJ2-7	CASSQLPGQPSYEQYF	TGCGCCAGCAGCCAATTACCGGGACAGCCCTCCTACGAGCAGTACTTC
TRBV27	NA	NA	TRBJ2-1	CATSDSTSSYNEQFF	TGTGCCACCTCGGACAGCACAAGCTCCTACAATGAGCAGTTCTTC
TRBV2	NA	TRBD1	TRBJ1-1	CASSEAGRGLNTEAFF	TGTGCCAGCAGTGAAGCGGGCAGGGGGTTGAACACTGAAGCTTTCTTT
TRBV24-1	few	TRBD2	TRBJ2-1	CATSHGLAGTYGEQFF	TGTGCCACCAGTCACGGACTAGCGGGAACCTACGGTGAGCAGTTCTTC
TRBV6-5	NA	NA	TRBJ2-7	CASSYSRRGRDEQYF	TGTGCCAGCAGTTACTCAAGGAGGGGGCGGGACGAGCAGTACTTC
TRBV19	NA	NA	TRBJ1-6	CASRRELGNSPLHF	TGTGCCAGTAGGAGGGAACTGGGGAATTCACCCCTCCACTTT
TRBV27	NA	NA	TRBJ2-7	CASSFRTGGRTYEQYF	TGTGCCAGCAGTTTCCGGACAGGCGGGAGGACCTACGAGCAGTACTTC
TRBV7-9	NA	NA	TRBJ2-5	CASSLQKETQYF	TGTGCCAGCAGCTTACAGAAAGAGACCCAGTACTTC
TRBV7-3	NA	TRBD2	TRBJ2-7	CASSPSGGSPYEQYF	TGTGCCAGCAGCCCGAGTGGCGGGAGTCCCTACGAGCAGTACTTC
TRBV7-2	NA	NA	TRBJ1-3	CASSFGQGNTIYF	TGTGCCAGCAGCTTTGGCCAGGGAAACACCATATATTTT
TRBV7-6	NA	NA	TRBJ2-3	CASSPGADTQYF	TGTGCCAGCAGCCCGGGGGCAGATACGCAGTATTTT
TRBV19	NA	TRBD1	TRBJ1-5	CASRTGNQPQHF	TGTGCCAGTAGGACAGGGAATCAGCCCCAGCATTTT
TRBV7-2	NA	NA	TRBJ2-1	CASSSISRVYNEQFF	TGTGCCAGCAGCTCGATATCCAGGGTCTACAATGAGCAGTTCTTC
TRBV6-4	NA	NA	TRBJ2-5	CASSDPSGTQYF	TGTGCCAGCAGTGACCCTTCAGGGACCCAGTACTTC
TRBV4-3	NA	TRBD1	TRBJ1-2	CASSHDTRTGRGGYTF	TGCGCCAGCAGCCATGATACTCGGACAGGAAGGGGGGGCTACACCTTC
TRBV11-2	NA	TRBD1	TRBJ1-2	CASSFGQGARGYTF	TGTGCCAGCAGCTTCGGACAGGGGGCGCGGGGCTACACCTTC
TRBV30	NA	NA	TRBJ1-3	CAWTSQTFSGNTIYF	TGTGCCTGGACTAGCCAGACCTTCTCTGGAAACACCATATATTTT
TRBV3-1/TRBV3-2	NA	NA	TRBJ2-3	CASSQGGLADTQYF	TGTGCCAGCAGCCAAGGGGGGCTGGCAGATACGCAGTATTTT
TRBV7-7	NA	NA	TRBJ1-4	CASTIFPRGRRSNEKLFF	TGTGCCAGCACCATATTCCCCCGGGGAAGGCGATCTAATGAAAAACTGTTTTTT
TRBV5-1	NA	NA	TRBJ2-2	CASSIRVDGTGELFF	TGCGCCAGCAGCATCAGGGTCGATGGCACCGGGGAGCTGTTTTTT
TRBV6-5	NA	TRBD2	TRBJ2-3	CASSRLAGGADTQYF	TGTGCCAGCAGTAGACTAGCGGGGGGCGCAGATACGCAGTATTTT
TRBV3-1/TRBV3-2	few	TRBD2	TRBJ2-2	CASSRRTSGVWELFF	TGTGCCAGCAGCCGTCGGACTAGCGGGGTTTGGGAGCTGTTTTTT
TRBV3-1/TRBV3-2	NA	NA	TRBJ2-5	CASSQDPTSQIEPQYF	TGTGCCAGCAGCCAAGATCCCACTAGCCAGATAGAGCCCCAGTACTTC
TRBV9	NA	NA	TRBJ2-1	CASSVEWRSNYNEQFF	TGTGCCAGCAGCGTAGAGTGGCGGAGCAACTACAATGAGCAGTTCTTC
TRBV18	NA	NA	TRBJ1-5	CASSSGEYQPQHF	TGTGCCAGCTCATCGGGGGAATATCAGCCCCAGCATTTT
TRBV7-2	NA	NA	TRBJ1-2	CASSLAVRNYGYTF	TGTGCCAGCAGCTTAGCGGTACGGAACTATGGCTACACCTTC
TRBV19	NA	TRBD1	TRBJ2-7	CASSNLPGQGAYEQYF	TGTGCCAGTAGTAACCTACCGGGACAGGGGGCCTACGAGCAGTACTTC
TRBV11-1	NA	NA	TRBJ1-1	CASSLATPRETEAFF	TGTGCCAGCAGCTTAGCGACGCCTCGGGAGACTGAAGCTTTCTTT
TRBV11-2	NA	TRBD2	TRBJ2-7	CASSLMGGGYEQYF	TGTGCCAGCAGCCTAATGGGGGGGGGCTACGAGCAGTACTTC
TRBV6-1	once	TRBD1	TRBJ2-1	CASSEISTGNNEQFF	TGTGCCAGCAGTGAAATTTCGACAGGGAACAATGAGCAGTTCTTC
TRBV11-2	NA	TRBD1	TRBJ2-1	CASSLYRGSHNEQFF	TGTGCCAGCAGCCTGTACAGGGGTTCCCACAATGAGCAGTTCTTC
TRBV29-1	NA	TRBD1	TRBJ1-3	CSAGQGEGNTIYF	TGCAGCGCCGGACAGGGCGAAGGAAACACCATATATTTT
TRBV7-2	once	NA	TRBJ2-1	CASSLTRNEQFF	TGTGCCAGCAGCTTAACGCGCAATGAGCAGTTCTTC
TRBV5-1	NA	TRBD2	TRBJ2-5	CASSWGGQETQYF	TGCGCCAGCAGCTGGGGGGGGCAAGAGACCCAGTACTTC
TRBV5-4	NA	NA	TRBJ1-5	CASTHDRSEPQHF	TGTGCCAGCACCCACGACAGGAGTGAGCCCCAGCATTTT
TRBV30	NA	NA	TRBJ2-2	CAWSDGRQNTGELFF	TGTGCCTGGAGTGACGGGAGACAGAACACCGGGGAGCTGTTTTTT
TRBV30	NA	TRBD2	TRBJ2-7	CAWGSGDQSYEQYF	TGTGCCTGGGGGAGCGGGGACCAATCCTACGAGCAGTACTTC
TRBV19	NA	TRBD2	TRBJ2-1	CASSIEAGGSYNEQFF	TGTGCCAGTAGTATAGAGGCGGGAGGGTCCTACAATGAGCAGTTCTTC
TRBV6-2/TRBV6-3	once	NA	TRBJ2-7	CASSARGKGKGLYEQYF	TGTGCCAGCAGCGCCCGGGGAAAGGGTAAGGGTCTCTACGAGCAGTACTTC
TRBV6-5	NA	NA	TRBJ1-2	CASTEQGPGGGYTF	TGTGCCAGCACCGAACAGGGTCCGGGGGGTGGCTACACCTTC
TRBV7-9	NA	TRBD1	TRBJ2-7	CASSPGTGEYEQYF	TGTGCCAGCAGCCCCGGGACAGGGGAATACGAGCAGTACTTC
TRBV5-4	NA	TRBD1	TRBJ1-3	CASSATGGVFGNTIYF	TGTGCCAGCAGCGCAACAGGGGGCGTTTTTGGAAACACCATATATTTT
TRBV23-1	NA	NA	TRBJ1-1	CASSIRGQNTEAFF	TGCGCCAGCAGTATTAGGGGCCAGAACACTGAAGCTTTCTTT
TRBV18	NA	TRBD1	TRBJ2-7	CASSPLRSGQGDEQYF	TGTGCCAGCTCACCGCTCCGATCCGGTCAGGGGGACGAGCAGTACTTC